Following are 30 T cell receptor beta chains from one sample sequenced in a study of cytomegalovirus exposure and HLA in healthy donors (dated by TCRdb to the late 2010s). Libraries were made using the immunoSEQ multiplex PCR assay. A mixture of 60 forward primers for TCR Vbeta segments and 13 reverse primers for TCR Jbeta segments was used in the multiplex PCR. In TCRdb, the immuneACCESS table is reduced to in-frame sequences with V and J assigned. These tables do not hold every clone; where another copy was compared, an unresolved V gene accounts for under half, and the others remain unexplained. In this sample the table shows about 140,000 clones, over 65% of which occur a single time. The ten largest make up 2.5% to 3.5% of the sample. Sequencing was performed on PBMCs. These receptors originate from a female donor in good health and CMV-seronegative.

This clone was detected only a few times. The chain is built from TRBV20-1 and TRBJ1-1; weak D call: TRBD1 (5 bases). Germline CDR1 is DFQATT and CDR2 is SNEGSKA (reference sequence). V was cut by 8 bases and J by 6 bases, with 13 bases left in between. This CDR3 region has 11 residues. As DNA, the CDR3 is TGCAGTTCAGGAGGGGCGGCTGAAGCTTTCTTT. Amino acid sequence: CSSGGAAEAFF.

The chain combines TRBV27 with TRBJ2-1; 15 bases line up with TRBD2. The V gene's germline CDR1 is MNHEY and CDR2 SMNVEV (reference sequence). The V and J ends lost 6 bases and 1 base, in that order; junction bases with no gene match: 13. The CDR3 consists of 20 residues. The CDR3 loop is CASSHHSRGLAGGSYNEQFF. In DNA form, the CDR3 reads TGTGCCAGCAGCCATCACTCCCGGGGACTAGCGGGGGGATCCTACAATGAGCAGTTCTTC.

V and J are TRBV5-1 and TRBJ1-3; D remains ambiguous. Between the trimmed V and J ends, which lost 0 bases and 8 bases, there was a span of 9 bases. The CDR3 spans 13 residues. Germline-derived CDR1 and CDR2 are SGHRS and YFSETQ. The CDR3 DNA reads TGCGCCAGCAGCTTGGACATAGCGGACACCATATATTTT. Translation: CASSLDIADTIYF.

The chain carries TRBV19 and TRBJ1-2; 7 positions agree with TRBD1. Germline CDR1 and CDR2: LNHDA and SQIVND (reference sequence). The junction had 7 bases not matched to a gene; V was cut back by 6 bases and J by 3 bases. This CDR3 has 14 residues. The CDR3 coding sequence is TGTGCCAGTAGGGATTCCGGGACAGACTATGGCTACACCTTC. As protein: CASRDSGTDYGYTF. Combining the CDR3 with reference TRBV19 and TRBJ1-2 gives the whole variable domain DGGITQSPKYLFRKEGQNVTLSCEQNLNHDAMYWYRQDPGQGLRLIYYSQIVNDFQKGDIAEGYSVSREKKESFPLTVTSAQKNPTAFYLCASRDSGTDYGYTFGSGTRLTVV.

J is TRBJ2-5 and V is TRBV30, with D possibly being TRBD2 (5 bases). Trimming took 1 base from V and 5 from J, leaving 11 bases between them. The CDR3 extends over 13 amino acids. The V gene's germline CDR1 is GTSNPN and CDR2 SVGIG (reference sequence). CDR3 residues: CAWSEQRWETQYF. Here the CDR3 DNA reads TGTGCCTGGAGTGAACAGCGGTGGGAGACCCAGTACTTC.

V and J are TRBV4-3 and TRBJ1-6; perhaps TRBD1 as D (6 bases). Germline V lookup: CDR1 LGHNA, CDR2 YSLEER. V shed 2 bases and J shed 0 bases, with 17 bases lying between them. The CDR3 loop spans 19 amino acids. The CDR3: CASSQYGAQGSSYNSPLHF. DNA of the CDR3: TGCGCCAGCAGCCAATATGGGGCACAGGGAAGCTCCTATAATTCACCCCTCCACTTT.

On this clone: Mismatch with germline at one junction end may stem from a read error. The V gene is TRBV19, the J gene TRBJ2-7; 7 nucleotides align to TRBD1. Germline CDR1 reads LNHDA; CDR2 reads SQIVND (reference sequence). The CDR3 has 15 residues. The CDR3 sequence: CASSLSRDSLYAQYF. The CDR3 nucleotides read TGTGCCAGTAGCCTAAGCCGGGACAGCCTTTACGCGCAGTACTTC.

J is TRBJ1-1 and V is TRBV30; maybe TRBD1 (5 bases). V was trimmed by 1 base and J by 1 base, leaving 10 bases between them. The CDR3 is 14 residues long. Germline CDR1 reads GTSNPN; CDR2 reads SVGIG (reference sequence). The CDR3 protein is CAWSGGRRNTEAFF. In DNA form, the CDR3 reads TGTGCCTGGAGTGGGGGCAGGCGGAACACTGAAGCTTTCTTT.

V and J are TRBV28 and TRBJ1-2; D ambiguous. Germline assignment: CDR1 MDHEN and CDR2 SYDVKM. Trimming removed 2 bases from V and 4 bases from J, with 26 bases in between. The CDR3 totals 19 residues. Written as DNA, the CDR3 is TGTGCCAGCAGTTTAGTCCCCCGAAGTGGAGGGAAGTGGACCTATGGCTACACCTTC. Protein product: CASSLVPRSGGKWTYGYTF.

This clone showed up just once. V and J are TRBV18 and TRBJ1-1; a possible D gene is TRBD1 (5 bases). The CDR3 has 14 residues. Trimming pared 3 bases from V and 0 bases from J, leaving 8 bases between. The germline CDR1 and CDR2 sequences are KGHSH and LQKENI. CDR3 amino acids: CASSPDSMNTEAFF. CDR3 DNA sequence: TGTGCCAGCTCACCCGACAGCATGAACACTGAAGCTTTCTTT.

The J gene is TRBJ2-1, the V gene TRBV4-2, with 8 nucleotides matching TRBD2. Germline values: CDR1 LGHNA, CDR2 YNFKEQ. The CDR3 consists of 12 residues. V lost 1 base, J lost 15 bases, and 5 bases stayed unmatched. The CDR3: CASSQAGGRLFF. As DNA, the CDR3 is TGTGCCAGCAGCCAAGCGGGGGGGAGGCTGTTCTTC.

The chain couples TRBV28 to TRBJ2-5; 15 nucleotides agree with TRBD2. Germline trimming cut 8 bases from V and 5 bases from J; bases unmatched to any gene: 6. The CDR3 sequence is 15 residues long. CDR1 is MDHEN and CDR2 is SYDVKM in the germline V gene. CDR3 amino acids: CASAGTSGRSETQYF. CDR3 in DNA: TGTGCCAGCGCTGGGACTAGCGGGAGGTCGGAGACCCAGTACTTC.

The CDR3 nucleotides read TGCAGCTTTGCCCCCGGCTACGAGCAGTACTTC. It yields the protein CSFAPGYEQYF. The chain combines TRBV29-1 with TRBJ2-7; D unclear. The CDR3 is 11 amino acids. CDR1 is SQVTM, CDR2 ANQGSEA, per germline. The V and J ends lost 8 bases and 3 bases respectively, with 11 bases between them.

This clone was counted between two and nine times. The chain joins TRBV14 to TRBJ2-5; 7 bases are shared with TRBD1. Looked up from germline, CDR1 is SGHDN and CDR2 is FVKESK. Unmatched junction bases numbered 5, after V lost 4 bases and J lost 0 bases. The CDR3 runs 15 residues. DNA of the CDR3: TGTGCCAGCAGCCGAGGGGGCATGTACCAAGAGACCCAGTACTTC. This gives the protein CASSRGGMYQETQYF.

The J gene is TRBJ1-6, the V gene TRBV6-5, with TRBD1 as a possible D gene (6 bases). The CDR3 runs to 14 residues. Trimming stripped 6 bases from V and 7 bases from J, with 13 bases between. Germline loops: CDR1 MNHEY, CDR2 SVGAGI. The CDR3 region is CASSHTGNNSPLHF. The DNA of the CDR3 is TGTGCCAGCAGCCATACAGGGAACAATTCACCCCTCCACTTT.

The gene calls are TRBV28 and TRBJ1-4; perhaps TRBD1 as D (5 bases). Germline values: CDR1 MDHEN, CDR2 SYDVKM. V lost 5 bases and J lost 8, with 15 bases in between. The CDR3 runs to 14 residues. The CDR3, as DNA: TGTGCCAGCAGTACCACAGGTCACGACGAAAAACTGTTTTTT. It codes for CASSTTGHDEKLFF.

This chain uses TRBV19 with TRBJ1-2; weak D call: TRBD1 (6 bases). Germline CDR1 is LNHDA and CDR2 is SQIVND (reference sequence). V gave up 3 bases and J gave up 4 bases, with 18 bases separating them. The CDR3 sequence is 16 residues long. Written as DNA, the CDR3 is TGTGCCAGTAGTATTTCCCCACCCGGGACACTCTATGGCTACACCTTC. Its protein is CASSISPPGTLYGYTF.

The chain has TRBV27 and TRBJ2-5, with D tentatively TRBD2 (6 bases). V was trimmed by 5 bases and J by 2 bases, leaving 18 bases between them. The CDR3 loop spans 16 amino acids. CDR1 is MNHEY, CDR2 SMNVEV, per germline (reference sequence). CDR3 bases: TGTGCCAGCAGTCCACTGCCGACGGGGAGGCAAGAGACCCAGTACTTC. Translating gives CASSPLPTGRQETQYF.

This clone was detected a few times. The chain combines TRBV5-5 with TRBJ2-3; TRBD1 aligns across 8 bases. V was pared by 4 bases and J by 1 base, with 2 bases of the junction left unmatched. The CDR3 has 14 amino acids. Germline loops: CDR1 SGHKS, CDR2 YYEKEE (reference sequence). The CDR3, as DNA: TGTGCCAGCAGCCCGGACAGGGGCACAGATACGCAGTATTTT. As protein: CASSPDRGTDTQYF.

This clone was counted a few times. The V and J genes are TRBV6-6 and TRBJ1-4; TRBD1 aligns across 8 bases. The CDR3 has 16 amino acids. The ends lost 5 bases at V and 8 bases at J; junction bases unmatched: 13. Germline V lookup: CDR1 MNHNY, CDR2 SVGAGI (reference sequence). Written as DNA, the CDR3 is TGTGCCAGCAGTACAAACGGGGCACAGGGGGGAGAAAAACTGTTTTTT. Residues: CASSTNGAQGGEKLFF.

The chain is built from TRBV5-5 and TRBJ2-1; a possible D gene is TRBD1 (5 bases). The ends were cut back, 0 bases at V and 6 bases at J, with 7 bases in the middle. The CDR3 length is 13 residues. The germline V gene has CDR1 SGHKS and CDR2 YYEKEE (reference sequence). DNA for the CDR3: TGTGCCAGCAGCTTGGACAGGCCCAATGAGCAGTTCTTC. This codes for CASSLDRPNEQFF.

The V and J genes are TRBV30 and TRBJ2-5, with a weak D call TRBD1 (5 bases). With 3 bases removed from V and 13 bases from J, the gap between germline ends came to 15 bases. The germline V gene encodes CDR1 GTSNPN and CDR2 SVGIG (reference sequence). CDR3 length: 11 amino acids. The CDR3 sequence is CAWRGSGHSYF. DNA for the CDR3: TGTGCCTGGAGGGGATCCGGACACTCGTACTTC.

This clone occurred a few times. The chain recombines TRBV2 with TRBJ1-1; D unresolved. Germline lookup yields CDR1 SNHLY and CDR2 FYNNEI. Trimming stripped 6 bases from V and 1 base from J, with 9 bases between. This CDR3 is built from 13 residues. CDR3 nucleotides: TGTGCCAGCAGAGTGGACTGGAACACTGAAGCTTTCTTT. This codes for CASRVDWNTEAFF.

This chain connects TRBV6-1 to TRBJ1-5; 7 bases line up with TRBD1. In germline, CDR1 is MNHNS, CDR2 SASEGT. The CDR3 is 16 amino acids. The V segment lost 2 bases and the J segment 7 bases; nucleotides outside the gene matches: 11. In DNA form, the CDR3 reads TGTGCCAGCAGTGAACACAGGGGCCAAATCTTGCAGCCCCAGCATTTT. Its protein is CASSEHRGQILQPQHF.

The table lists this clone with a count of one. The rearrangement uses TRBV5-4 and TRBJ2-1, with 8 bases lining up with TRBD1. J gave up 7 bases and V 4 bases, and 13 bases lay outside the gene matches. The CDR3 loop spans 16 amino acids. CDR1 is SGHNT, CDR2 YYREEE, per germline (reference sequence). The CDR3 loop is CASSPGGRDFGNEQFF. Here the CDR3 DNA reads TGTGCCAGCAGCCCAGGGGGCCGGGATTTTGGTAATGAGCAGTTCTTC.

The J gene is TRBJ1-6, the V gene TRBV4-2, with no clear D. CDR3 length equals 16 residues. Germline CDR1 LGHNA, CDR2 YNFKEQ. V was pared by 1 base and J by 0 bases, with 7 bases between. The CDR3 protein is CASSQVRGSYNSPLHF. CDR3 DNA sequence: TGTGCCAGCAGCCAAGTTCGGGGCTCCTATAATTCACCCCTCCACTTT.

The CDR3: CASRPRQSNQPQHF. The DNA for the CDR3 is TGTGCCAGCAGGCCTAGACAGTCCAATCAGCCCCAGCATTTT. The V call is TRBV6-5, the J call TRBJ1-5; D possibly corresponds to TRBD1 (5 bases). This CDR3 region has 14 residues. Trimming pared 6 bases from V and 3 bases from J, leaving 12 bases between. The germline gives CDR1 MNHEY, CDR2 SVGAGI.

The V gene is TRBV28, the J gene TRBJ2-7; 9 nucleotides align to TRBD2. Germline lookup yields CDR1 MDHEN and CDR2 SYDVKM. V trimming: 4 bases; J trimming: 0 bases; junction bases outside the gene matches: 4. CDR3 length: 15 amino acids. CDR3 sequence (DNA): TGTGCCAGCAGTTCCTCTAGCGGGATCTCCTACGAGCAGTACTTC. This sequence encodes CASSSSSGISYEQYF.

The chain links TRBV18 to TRBJ2-2; D ambiguous. Trimming pared 3 bases from V and 2 bases from J, leaving 16 bases between. The CDR3 runs 17 residues. Germline values: CDR1 KGHSH, CDR2 LQKENI. As DNA, the CDR3 is TGTGCCAGCTCACCGGGCCGGTTGGCCGCTAACACCGGGGAGCTGTTTTTT. Its protein product is CASSPGRLAANTGELFF.

The chain links TRBV11-1 to TRBJ1-1, with D perhaps TRBD1 (5 bases). Trimming cost V 5 bases and J 8 bases, with 15 bases left between them. CDR3 size: 13 residues. Per germline, CDR1 SGHAT and CDR2 FQDESV (reference sequence). This chain's CDR3 is CASSEMGLVEAFF. CDR3 DNA sequence: TGTGCCAGCAGCGAAATGGGACTTGTGGAAGCTTTCTTT.